Listed below are T cell receptor beta chains from one sample, sequenced in a study of T cell changes during pregnancy in multiple sclerosis. Produced via immunoSEQ multiplex PCR; TCRdb's table is partial and in-frame only. The sample yields 45,000 to 55,000 clones, about 92% seen once. The sample consisted of CD4+ T cells from peripheral blood mononuclear cells, taken in the second trimester of pregnancy. The receptors derive from a female donor in good health, enrolled as a control in a pregnancy study. Each CDR3 is given with its conserved first and last residue. The order of the fields is D gene, J gene, V gene, clone size, CDR3 DNA, CDR3 protein. The D gene is left open where the match is weak. The size of a clone is reported for some rows only, either as once, few or many, or as a class for expanded clones.

. TRBJ2-3 TRBV19 . TGTGCCAGTAGTGACATAGCGCGTCGCACAGATACGCAGTATTTT CASSDIARRTDTQYF
. TRBJ2-7 TRBV18 . TGTGCCAGCTCACCACCTAACCAGGGGAGCGACGAGCAGTACTTC CASSPPNQGSDEQYF
. TRBJ2-1 TRBV5-5 . TGTGCCAGCAGCGGGTTCGGGAGAACCCCCTACAATGAGCAGTTCTTC CASSGFGRTPYNEQFF
TRBD1 TRBJ1-1 TRBV5-1 . TGCGCCAGCCACAAAGGGACAGGGGTGGTGAACACTGAAGCTTTCTTT CASHKGTGVVNTEAFF
. TRBJ2-5 TRBV28 . TGTGCCAGCAGTTCCCAAGCCGGGATAGAGACCCAGTACTTC CASSSQAGIETQYF
. TRBJ1-6 TRBV4-1 . TGCGCCAGCAGCCAAGTCACAAGCTCCTATAATTCACCCCTCCACTTT CASSQVTSSYNSPLHF
TRBD1 TRBJ1-2 TRBV7-2 . TGTGCCAGCAGCTTACGGACAGGGGAAATCAAGGGGTTC CASSLRTGEIKGF
TRBD2 TRBJ2-7 TRBV6-4 once TGTGCCAGCAGTTCTAGCGGGAGCCCCCCCGAGCAGTACTTC CASSSSGSPPEQYF
TRBD1 TRBJ2-1 TRBV5-6 . TGTGCCAGCAGCTTGGACAGGGGGTTGACCTACAATGAGCAGTTCTTC CASSLDRGLTYNEQFF
. TRBJ1-3 TRBV6-1 . TGTGCCAGCGAGAGCTCTGGAAACACCATATATTTT CASESSGNTIYF
TRBD2 TRBJ2-1 TRBV10-2 . TGCGCCAGCAGTTTCTCGGGGGGAGGCTACAATGAGCAGTTCTTC CASSFSGGGYNEQFF
TRBD2 TRBJ2-3 TRBV6-4 . TGTGCCAGCAGTGAATTAGCGGGAGGGCAAGATACGCAGTATTTT CASSELAGGQDTQYF
. TRBJ2-5 TRBV6-1 . TGTGCCAGCAGTGGTCAGGGGGGTGAGACCCAGTACTTC CASSGQGGETQYF
TRBD1 TRBJ2-5 TRBV28 . TGTGCCAGCAAGTTGCTGGACAGGACGAAAGAGACCCAGTACTTC CASKLLDRTKETQYF
. TRBJ1-2 TRBV5-6 . TGTGCCAGCAGCTTTACTGAATCGGGCTATGGCTACACCTTC CASSFTESGYGYTF
TRBD2 TRBJ2-7 TRBV7-2 . TGTGCCAGCAGCTACAGACTAGCGGGAGAGTGGATCGAGCAGTACTTC CASSYRLAGEWIEQYF
. TRBJ2-2 TRBV4-2 . TGTGCCAGCAGCCAAGAGGCCGGGGAACACGGGGAGCTGTTTTTT CASSQEAGEHGELFF
TRBD2 TRBJ2-7 TRBV4-1 . TGCGCCAGCAGCCCGACCGGGGAGGGGCCTAGGGACGAGCAGTACTTC CASSPTGEGPRDEQYF
. TRBJ2-7 TRBV6-5 . TGTGCCAGCAGTTCCGCGGGACAGCTATCCTACGAGCAGTACTTC CASSSAGQLSYEQYF
. TRBJ1-1 TRBV15 . TGTGCCACCAGCAGGGATGGACACTTGAACACTGAAGCTTTCTTT CATSRDGHLNTEAFF
TRBD2 TRBJ2-5 TRBV28 . TGTGCCAGCAGTTGGCCCCTCTGGGCTAGCGGGGGGCAAGAGACCCAGTACTTC CASSWPLWASGGQETQYF
TRBD1 TRBJ2-5 TRBV7-3 once TGTGCCAGCAGCGTATCCGGGACAGGGGGCCAAGAGACCCAGTACTTC CASSVSGTGGQETQYF
. TRBJ2-1 TRBV4-2 . TGTGCCAGCAGCCAAAAGCCAGGGGGGATCAATGAGCAGTTCTTC CASSQKPGGINEQFF
TRBD2 TRBJ2-4 TRBV30 . TGTGCCTGGAGCGTGGGAGGGACCGTAAGACTCAAAAACATTCAGTACTTC CAWSVGGTVRLKNIQYF
. TRBJ1-2 TRBV28 . TGTGCCAGCAGGCCTAACAGCAACTATGGCTACACCTTC CASRPNSNYGYTF
. TRBJ1-5 TRBV4-2 few TGTGCCAGCAGCCAAGATTTAGGGCAGGGTAGTCGGCCCCAGCATTTT CASSQDLGQGSRPQHF
. TRBJ1-2 TRBV4-1 . TGCGCCAGCAGCCTCCGGGGGGAAGGGGACTATGGCTACACCTTC CASSLRGEGDYGYTF
. TRBJ2-7 TRBV10-3 . TGTGCCATCAGTGACCTCTCCCGGACAATAAAGGACGAGCAGTACTTC CAISDLSRTIKDEQYF
TRBD1 TRBJ2-7 TRBV28 . TGTGCCAGTAGACAGGGCTACGAGCAGTACTTC CASRQGYEQYF
TRBD2 TRBJ2-2 TRBV9 few TGTGCCAGCAGCGTAGGGGAGGGGCGGTCCGGGGAGCTGTTTTTT CASSVGEGRSGELFF
. TRBJ1-4 TRBV2 . TGTGCCAGCAGTGACCTCGATTCGAGTCTAGAAAAACTGTTTTTT CASSDLDSSLEKLFF
TRBD2 TRBJ2-1 TRBV7-9 . TGTGCCAGCAGCATTTTGGGACTAGCGGACAATGAGCAGTTCTTC CASSILGLADNEQFF
TRBD2 TRBJ2-5 TRBV18 . TGTGCCAGCTCACCACGACTAGCGGGAGGTGGAGAGACCCAGTACTTC CASSPRLAGGGETQYF
TRBD1 TRBJ2-3 TRBV5-1 . TGCGCCAGCAGCTCCGGACCAGGGACAGTTTCTAGCACAGATACGCAGTATTTT CASSSGPGTVSSTDTQYF
. TRBJ2-1 TRBV5-1 . TGCGCCAGCAGCCACGGAACCGGGGAGCAGTTCTTC CASSHGTGEQFF
. TRBJ2-2 TRBV28 . TGTGCCAGCAGTTTAGCAGGGTATAACACCGGGGAGCTGTTTTTT CASSLAGYNTGELFF
TRBD2 TRBJ2-2 TRBV11-2 . TGTGCCAGCAGCTTCGGACTAGCGGGTATCGCCGGGGAGCTGTTTTTT CASSFGLAGIAGELFF
TRBD1 TRBJ1-2 TRBV6-5 . TGTGCCAGCAGTTTTCGCACAGGGGCGAATGGCTACACCTTC CASSFRTGANGYTF
TRBD1 TRBJ1-2 TRBV5-1 . TGCGCCAGCAGCCCTGAGCCAGGGGGGACCTATGGCTACACCTTC CASSPEPGGTYGYTF
TRBD1 TRBJ2-7 TRBV2 once TGTGCCAGCAGTATCGACAGGGCCTCCTACGAGCAGTACTTC CASSIDRASYEQYF
. TRBJ2-4 TRBV23-1 . TGCGCCAGCAGTCAAATACGGGGAAAAAACATTCAGTACTTC CASSQIRGKNIQYF
TRBD1 TRBJ1-1 TRBV28 . TGTGCCAGCAGTTTACAGGGGGCCTGGACTGAAGCTTTCTTT CASSLQGAWTEAFF
TRBD2 TRBJ2-2 TRBV4-3 . TGCGCCAGCAGCCCGAACCCGGGACTAGCGGGAAACGGGGAGCTGTTTTTT CASSPNPGLAGNGELFF
TRBD1 TRBJ2-1 TRBV6-5 . TGTGCCAGCAGTTACCCCGCACAGGGGGAGCAGTTCTTC CASSYPAQGEQFF
TRBD2 TRBJ2-3 TRBV19 once TGTGCCAGTAGTTCCCCAGCGGGAGTTACAGATACGCAGTATTTT CASSSPAGVTDTQYF
TRBD2 TRBJ2-1 TRBV7-6 . TGTGCCAGCAGCCCGGGGGGGAACAATGAGCAGTTCTTC CASSPGGNNEQFF
TRBD2 TRBJ2-1 TRBV5-1 few TGCGCCAGCAGCTTTATCGGGACTAGCGGGGTATACAATGAGCAGTTCTTC CASSFIGTSGVYNEQFF
. TRBJ1-2 TRBV18 . TGTGCCAGCTCACCACCAGCCAGCGGGATTGGCTACACCTTC CASSPPASGIGYTF
. TRBJ2-6 TRBV30 . TGTGCCGGCACATTCTTTTCTGGGGCCAACGTCCTGACTTTC CAGTFFSGANVLTF
TRBD2 TRBJ2-3 TRBV2 . TGTGCCAGCAATCCATCACCGGGACTAGCGGGGGATACGCAGTATTTT CASNPSPGLAGDTQYF
TRBD1 TRBJ2-7 TRBV7-3 . TGTGCCAGCAGCCTCGACAGGGACCACGAGCAGTACTTC CASSLDRDHEQYF
. TRBJ2-7 TRBV18 . TGTGCCAGCTCACCTTCGACTCGCGAGCAGTACTTC CASSPSTREQYF
. TRBJ2-3 TRBV4-3 . TGCGCCAGCAGCCAAGAGGGGGGTGGGGTCTACACAGATACGCAGTATTTT CASSQEGGGVYTDTQYF
TRBD1 TRBJ2-6 TRBV18 . TGTGCCAGCTCACCACAAGACAGGGTTTACTCTGGGGCCAACGTCCTGACTTTC CASSPQDRVYSGANVLTF
. TRBJ2-7 TRBV7-2 . TGTGCCAGCAGCTTAAGTCTTACTTACGAGCAGTACTTC CASSLSLTYEQYF